The rows below give T cell receptor beta chains drawn from one sample of a study of graft-versus-host responses after intestinal transplantation. The method was immunoSEQ multiplex PCR; TCRdb's version includes in-frame clones alone and lacks a portion of them. This sample yields about 1,600 clones, of which around three quarters are seen a single time; about 31% belongs to the top ten. Sequences were derived from ileum tissue, sampled 523 days after transplant. Receptors originate from a human patient who received an intestinal transplant, so some T cells may come from the graft donor. Each CDR3 is given with its conserved first and last residue. D genes are given only for firm matches. Clone sizes are given selectively: once, few, many, or a class where the clone is expanded.

CDR3 DNA: TGTGCCAGCAGCTTCACAACCGACAACAGGGCCGTAAGCTACACCTTC
CDR3 protein: CASSFTTDNRAVSYTF
D gene: NA
J gene: TRBJ1-2
V gene: TRBV7-3
clone size: NA

CDR3 DNA: TGTGCCAGCAGCCCCGGAGGGGTGAGAGCTTTCTTT
CDR3 protein: CASSPGGVRAFF
D gene: NA
J gene: TRBJ1-1
V gene: TRBV11-1
clone size: NA

CDR3 DNA: TGCGCCAGCAGCCCGGAACGGATGACAGGGTCAGATCAGCCCCAGCATTTT
CDR3 protein: CASSPERMTGSDQPQHF
D gene: TRBD1
J gene: TRBJ1-5
V gene: TRBV4-1
clone size: NA

CDR3 DNA: TGTGCCAGCAGCGTAAGCGGGAGCATCGACGAGCAGTACTTC
CDR3 protein: CASSVSGSIDEQYF
D gene: TRBD2
J gene: TRBJ2-7
V gene: TRBV9
clone size: few

CDR3 DNA: TGTGCCAGCAGCTTAGGACAGGGGGGCGGGGGCTACACCTTC
CDR3 protein: CASSLGQGGGGYTF
D gene: TRBD1
J gene: TRBJ1-2
V gene: TRBV5-4
clone size: NA

CDR3 DNA: TGTGCCAGCAGTTTTCAACTAGCGGGAGTAGATGAGCAGTTCTTC
CDR3 protein: CASSFQLAGVDEQFF
D gene: TRBD2
J gene: TRBJ2-1
V gene: TRBV27
clone size: NA

CDR3 DNA: TGTGCCAGCAGCTTAGAATGGGGGAACTATGGCTACACCTTC
CDR3 protein: CASSLEWGNYGYTF
D gene: NA
J gene: TRBJ1-2
V gene: TRBV7-9
clone size: NA

CDR3 DNA: TGTGCCAGTAGTCCCGGGACAGCAGAGCAGTTCTTC
CDR3 protein: CASSPGTAEQFF
D gene: TRBD1
J gene: TRBJ2-1
V gene: TRBV19
clone size: few

CDR3 DNA: TGTGCCAGCAGCCCGGGGACTTACTCCTACAATGAGCAGTTCTTC
CDR3 protein: CASSPGTYSYNEQFF
D gene: NA
J gene: TRBJ2-1
V gene: TRBV5-8
clone size: few

CDR3 DNA: TGCAGCGTCAGGACATACCGATGGGGCGAGCAGTACTTC
CDR3 protein: CSVRTYRWGEQYF
D gene: NA
J gene: TRBJ2-7
V gene: TRBV29-1
clone size: NA

CDR3 DNA: TGTGCCAGCAGCGCCAAACTAGCGGGGTGGTACGAGCAGTACTTC
CDR3 protein: CASSAKLAGWYEQYF
D gene: TRBD2
J gene: TRBJ2-7
V gene: TRBV7-9
clone size: few

CDR3 DNA: TGTGCCAGCAGCCAGGGACTAGCGGATACCTACGAGCAGTACTTC
CDR3 protein: CASSQGLADTYEQYF
D gene: TRBD2
J gene: TRBJ2-7
V gene: TRBV7-2
clone size: few

CDR3 DNA: TGTGCCAGCAGCTCGCTAGTCAGCTCCTACAATGAGCAGTTCTTC
CDR3 protein: CASSSLVSSYNEQFF
D gene: NA
J gene: TRBJ2-1
V gene: TRBV7-9
clone size: once

CDR3 DNA: TGTGCCAGCAGCGTAGGGACAGGGGACTACGAGCAGTACTTC
CDR3 protein: CASSVGTGDYEQYF
D gene: TRBD1
J gene: TRBJ2-7
V gene: TRBV9
clone size: NA

CDR3 DNA: TGTGCTAGTGGTCCGGGACAAAGCACAGATACGCAGTATTTT
CDR3 protein: CASGPGQSTDTQYF
D gene: NA
J gene: TRBJ2-3
V gene: TRBV12-5
clone size: NA

CDR3 DNA: TGTGCCAGCAGCCCCGGAGGGGTGAGAGCTTTCTTT
CDR3 protein: CASSPGGVRAFF
D gene: NA
J gene: TRBJ1-1
V gene: TRBV7-9
clone size: NA

CDR3 DNA: TGTGCCAGCAGTGTGACACCTAACTCTGGGGCCAACGTCCTGACTTTC
CDR3 protein: CASSVTPNSGANVLTF
D gene: NA
J gene: TRBJ2-6
V gene: TRBV6-1
clone size: few

CDR3 DNA: TGCAGCGTAGTCGAGACAGGGGGCACTGAAGCTTTCTTT
CDR3 protein: CSVVETGGTEAFF
D gene: TRBD1
J gene: TRBJ1-1
V gene: TRBV29-1
clone size: NA

CDR3 DNA: TGTGCCAGCAGCTCAGGGGGAACCTACAATGAGCAGTTCTTC
CDR3 protein: CASSSGGTYNEQFF
D gene: TRBD1
J gene: TRBJ2-1
V gene: TRBV11-1
clone size: NA

CDR3 DNA: TGTGCCAGCAGCCAGCGGGAGCGCTACTCCTACGAGCAGTACTTC
CDR3 protein: CASSQRERYSYEQYF
D gene: TRBD2
J gene: TRBJ2-7
V gene: TRBV5-4
clone size: few

CDR3 DNA: TGTGCCAGCAGCGTAGAGTCTGGGAGCCAAGAGACCCAGTACTTC
CDR3 protein: CASSVESGSQETQYF
D gene: NA
J gene: TRBJ2-5
V gene: TRBV9
clone size: few

CDR3 DNA: TGTGCCAGCAGCCAAGGGGGGCAATTTTATGGCTACACCTTC
CDR3 protein: CASSQGGQFYGYTF
D gene: NA
J gene: TRBJ1-2
V gene: TRBV16
clone size: NA

CDR3 DNA: TGTGCCAGCACCTTGGGAGTTAATGGCTACACCTTC
CDR3 protein: CASTLGVNGYTF
D gene: NA
J gene: TRBJ1-2
V gene: TRBV7-2
clone size: NA

CDR3 DNA: TGTGCCAGCAGTGGAGGGACAGGGAGAAGGTCACCCCTCCACTTT
CDR3 protein: CASSGGTGRRSPLHF
D gene: TRBD1
J gene: TRBJ1-6
V gene: TRBV6-5
clone size: once

CDR3 DNA: TGTGCCAGCAGTAACACCGGGGAGCTGTTTTTT
CDR3 protein: CASSNTGELFF
D gene: NA
J gene: TRBJ2-2
V gene: TRBV11-2
clone size: few

CDR3 DNA: TGTGCCAGCTCACCGACGAGAAAAAGGGAGTACGAGCAGTACTTC
CDR3 protein: CASSPTRKREYEQYF
D gene: NA
J gene: TRBJ2-7
V gene: TRBV18
clone size: NA

CDR3 DNA: TGTGCCAGCAGCCGGACTAGCCGGAGCTCCTACGAGCAGTACTTC
CDR3 protein: CASSRTSRSSYEQYF
D gene: TRBD2
J gene: TRBJ2-7
V gene: TRBV14
clone size: NA

CDR3 DNA: TGTGCCAGCAGCCTGGGGACAGGGGGCGGGGGCTCCTACGAGCAGTACTTC
CDR3 protein: CASSLGTGGGGSYEQYF
D gene: TRBD1
J gene: TRBJ2-7
V gene: TRBV7-2
clone size: once

CDR3 DNA: TGTGCCATCAGTGAGTCCCACGGACTCTATGGCTACACCTTC
CDR3 protein: CAISESHGLYGYTF
D gene: NA
J gene: TRBJ1-2
V gene: TRBV10-3
clone size: NA

CDR3 DNA: TGTGCCAGCGCGACAGCGTACGAGCAGTACTTC
CDR3 protein: CASATAYEQYF
D gene: NA
J gene: TRBJ2-7
V gene: TRBV27
clone size: NA

CDR3 DNA: TGCGCCAGCAGCTTGGTCCGGACAGGGGGCCACGAGCAGTACTTC
CDR3 protein: CASSLVRTGGHEQYF
D gene: TRBD1
J gene: TRBJ2-7
V gene: TRBV5-1
clone size: NA

CDR3 DNA: TGTGCCAGCAGCGTAGGCAGCTCTATGAACACTGAAGCTTTCTTT
CDR3 protein: CASSVGSSMNTEAFF
D gene: NA
J gene: TRBJ1-1
V gene: TRBV9
clone size: NA